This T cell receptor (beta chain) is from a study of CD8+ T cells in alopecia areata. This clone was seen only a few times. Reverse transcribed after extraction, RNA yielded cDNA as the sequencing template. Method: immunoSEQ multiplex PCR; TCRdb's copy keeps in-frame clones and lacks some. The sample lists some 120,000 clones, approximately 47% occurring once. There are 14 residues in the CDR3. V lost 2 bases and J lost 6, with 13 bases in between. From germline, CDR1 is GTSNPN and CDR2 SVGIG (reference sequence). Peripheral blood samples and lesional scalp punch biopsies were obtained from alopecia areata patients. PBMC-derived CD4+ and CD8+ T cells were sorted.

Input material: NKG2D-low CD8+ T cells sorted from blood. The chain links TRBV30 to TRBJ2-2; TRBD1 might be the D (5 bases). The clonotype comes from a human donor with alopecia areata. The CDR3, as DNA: TGTGCCTGGAGTTGGGGCCCGTCAGCCGGGGAGCTGTTTTTT. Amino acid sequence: CAWSWGPSAGELFF.